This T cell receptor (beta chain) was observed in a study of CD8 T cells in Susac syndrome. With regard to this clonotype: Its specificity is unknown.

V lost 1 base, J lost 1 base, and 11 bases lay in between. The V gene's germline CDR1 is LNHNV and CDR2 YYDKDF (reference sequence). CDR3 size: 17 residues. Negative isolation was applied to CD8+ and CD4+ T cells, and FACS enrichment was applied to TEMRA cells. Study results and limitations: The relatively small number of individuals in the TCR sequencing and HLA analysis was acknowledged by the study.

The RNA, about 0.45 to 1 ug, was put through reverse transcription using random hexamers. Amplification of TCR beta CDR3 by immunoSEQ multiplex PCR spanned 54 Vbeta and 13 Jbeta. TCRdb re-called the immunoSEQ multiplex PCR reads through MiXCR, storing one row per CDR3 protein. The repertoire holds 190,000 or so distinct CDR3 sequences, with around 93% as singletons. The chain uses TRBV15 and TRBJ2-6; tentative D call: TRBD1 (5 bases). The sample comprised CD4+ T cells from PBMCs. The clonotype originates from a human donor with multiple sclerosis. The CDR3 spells CATSRGLRGSGANVLTF. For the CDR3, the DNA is TGTGCCACCAGCAGAGGGCTTAGGGGTTCTGGGGCCAACGTCCTGACTTTC.